This T cell receptor beta chain was captured by sequencing in a study of T cell responses to AZD1222 COVID-19 vaccine. The V gene end was trimmed by 5 bases and the J gene end by 7 bases; junction bases not matched to a gene: 11. Germline CDR1 and CDR2: MNHEY and SVGAGI. The CDR3 is made up of 14 amino acids. Overall study results and limits: Scientists sampled the repertoires only once the peak T cell response had passed. The donor group comprised mostly white British people and more females; the analysis possibly underestimated clonal diversity. Spike-specific TCR breadth rose after two AZD1222 doses, and depth rose as well.

The repertoire was sequenced with immunoSEQ multiplex PCR; TCRdb's copy has only in-frame clones and lacks some. The table records about 98,000 clones, 70% to 90% of them present only once. Of note for this clone: Its cognate antigen is unknown.

The chain combines TRBV6-5 with TRBJ2-7; TRBD1 matches 7 bases. The source is an adult in good health. This material consisted of peripheral blood, taken on day 0 of AZD1222 vaccination. The CDR3 sequence: CASSNRQGVREQYF. The CDR3 DNA reads as TGTGCCAGCAGTAACCGACAGGGCGTCAGAGAGCAGTACTTC.